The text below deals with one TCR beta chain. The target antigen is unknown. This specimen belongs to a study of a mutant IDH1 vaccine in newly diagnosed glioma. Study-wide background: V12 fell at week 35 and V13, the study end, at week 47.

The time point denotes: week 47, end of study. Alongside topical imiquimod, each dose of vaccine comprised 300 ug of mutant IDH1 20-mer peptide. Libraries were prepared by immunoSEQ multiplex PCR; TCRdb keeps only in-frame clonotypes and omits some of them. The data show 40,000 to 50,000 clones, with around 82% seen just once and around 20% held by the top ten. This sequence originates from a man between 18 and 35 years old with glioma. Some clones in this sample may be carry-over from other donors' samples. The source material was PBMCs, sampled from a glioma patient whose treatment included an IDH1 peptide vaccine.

The CDR3 coding sequence is TGTGCCAGCCTCCTTTTGGGCAAGAACACCGGGGAGCTGTTTTTT. It translates to CASLLLGKNTGELFF. V is TRBV2 and J is TRBJ2-2; no clear D. With 8 bases removed from V and 1 base from J, the gap between germline ends came to 14 bases. Germline V lookup: CDR1 SNHLY, CDR2 FYNNEI. The CDR3 has 15 amino acids.